This T cell receptor beta chain is drawn from a study of identical twins (dated by TCRdb to the mid-2010s). Some background on the complete study: To test whether fetal clonotypes persist, this study deep-sequenced TCR alpha and beta repertoires from monozygotic twins, from unrelated adults of various ages, and from cord blood. Replicate twin experiments were performed at different times using different library preparation protocols to rule out contamination.

Summary of the overall study and its limitations: Compared with coincidental sharing between unrelated individuals, out-of-frame TCR alpha sequences shared between twins had an excess of sequences with low generation probability. Conclusions relied on cross-sectional statistical analysis, since the same donors could not be followed over many years. Out-of-frame TCR alpha sharing in monozygotic twins was systematically underestimated by recombination models, whereas sharing between unrelated individuals was in agreement with the recombination models. Invariant T cells such as MAIT and iNKT could partly confound zero-insertion analyses, though diverse VJ usage argued against this for most clonotypes. Abundant cord blood beta clonotypes carried fewer insertions; young adult naive repertoires showed a weaker similar trend, while memory repertoires showed none. Excess twin sharing in beta out-of-frame sequences was weaker because fewer shared sequences lowered the signal-to-noise ratio.

The library was generated by 5' RACE. Sequencing relied on an Illumina HiSeq 2000. A universal primer binding site was introduced by template switching, and a unique molecular identifier was present in the final cDNA, enabling accurate counting of TCR cDNA molecules. Specific primers in the conserved constant-segment region were used to synthesize first-strand cDNA for TCR alpha and beta chains. To control for contamination, each cDNA library was double barcoded with a SMART-Mk sample barcode plus Illumina barcodes. TruSeq adapter sequences, together with Illumina sample barcodes, were added in two successive PCR steps. TCR alpha and beta cDNA libraries were sequenced on the Illumina HiSeq platform with custom primers. For the original study's pipeline: MiGEC was used to process raw reads and extract unique molecular identifiers, and MiXCR was used to find CDR3 positions. Recombination models were inferred per individual with the repgenHMM and IGoR tools using an EM algorithm. The tcR package in R was used for shared clonotype analysis, with sharing normalized by the product of cloneset sizes. To study raw recombination free of thymic and clonal selection effects, out-of-frame nonproductive sequences were analyzed. TCRdb handled the public reads itself, with Q25 trimming in fastp and clone calling in MiXCR, and kept productive beta chains. Rows are combined by CDR3 protein, so each entry shows the most common genes and DNA. Here the V and J calls rest on TCRdb's processing, not on the authors' analysis. The sample profile shows under 900,000 distinct CDR3 sequences; 9% to 15% of them were found once. The top ten constitute around 1.5% of the sample.

Every donor was a healthy Caucasian. The twin cohort comprised three pairs of female monozygotic twins, all aged roughly 18 to 30 years. Peripheral blood mononuclear cells were the source from which RNA for the TCR libraries was isolated. A few counts support this clonotype. What this receptor recognizes is not known. Base qualities were left out, and no much larger clone turns up one base away. Its CDR3 holds 13 amino acids, cysteine through phenylalanine. This entry keeps only the CDR3 DNA: 39 bases, framed from base 1. The germline ends are 6 bases apart after V is trimmed by 0 bases and J by 3 bases. As encoded in the germline V gene (reference sequence), CDR1 is LNHNV while CDR2 is YYDKDF. These data also featured in a second study, about yellow fever vaccine responses in identical twins. Per that second paper: The authors reported that the T cell response to vaccination in identical twins appeared partly convergent and partly personalized. Focusing on identical twins, the study followed the T cell clones that responded to the vaccine, and did so with precision.

In this chain, TRBV15 is recombined with TRBJ2-7, with the identity of the D gene unclear. The receptor comes from a woman under 30 in good health. Specimen: PBMCs. In nucleotide form, the sequence is TGTGCCACCAGCAGAGATTATAACTACGAGCAGTACTTC. Its protein reads: CATSRDYNYEQYF.